The T cell receptor (beta chain) under discussion was sequenced for a study of T cell repertoires in cytomegalovirus infection. Study overall: As its CMV epitopes, the study selected recently identified HLA-C-restricted and well-studied HLA-B-restricted targets. CMV infection plus the matching HLA type was flagged by public TCR beta signatures.

Each CDR3 protein is one row after TCRdb ran MiXCR on the reads. The table shows about 700,000 distinct CDR3 sequences, with about 33% occurring only once. Germline-derived CDR1 and CDR2 are SGHTA and FQGNSA. The CDR3 consists of 14 residues. With 4 bases removed from V and 4 bases from J, the gap between germline ends came to 12 bases. Study-wide results and limits: Carriage of CMV together with the relevant HLA was identifiable through cumulative public TCR beta family frequency. HLA-C-restricted CMV clonotypes gave the most frequent clonotype in two of eight donors.

This clonotype was detected ten times or more. Antigen unknown. The TCR was taken from a human donor in good health (CMV status not recorded). Some clones in this sample may be carry-over from other donors' samples. The chain recombines TRBV7-2 with TRBJ2-3; possibly TRBD2 for D (5 bases). The sequences come from cultured PBMCs, collected from culture after CMV antigen stimulation. The CDR3 spells CASSWSGPADTQYF. In nucleotides, the CDR3 is TGTGCCAGCAGCTGGAGCGGCCCAGCAGATACGCAGTATTTT.